The entry below describes one TCR beta chain. The target antigen is unknown. The source of the sample is a study of T cell clonotyping in hematopoietic cell transplantation. Notes on the study in general: After transplant, recipient diversity fell while pathologically expanded clonotypes grew through day 180.

Time point of the sample: recipient sample about 28 days before transplant, after cytoreduction. CDR1 is SGHAT, CDR2 FQNNGV, per germline. Trimming pared 2 bases from V and 1 base from J, leaving 8 bases between. This CDR3 is 14 amino acids long. Method: immunoSEQ multiplex PCR; TCRdb's copy keeps in-frame clones and lacks some. The sample has more than 20,000 clones; roughly 90% are singletons. Specimen: peripheral blood mononuclear cells, collected before stem cell transplant. The chain couples TRBV11-2 to TRBJ1-1; D is uncertain. The TCR was taken from a young man with biphenotypic leukemia. Some clones in this sample may be carry-over from other donors' samples. CDR3 DNA sequence: TGTGCCAGCAGCTTATTGGGCCCGAACACTGAAGCTTTCTTT. Residues: CASSLLGPNTEAFF.